This T cell receptor beta chain derives from a study of blood T cell repertoires in COVID-19. Study summary: Samples came from the United States, Italy and Spain, spanning acute and convalescent COVID-19.

CDR1 and CDR2 from the germline V gene are LGHNA and YNFKEQ. This CDR3 is built from 12 residues. The V and J ends lost 5 bases and 5 bases respectively, with 9 bases between them. As originally analysed: Estimation of nucleated cell counts was performed using reference gene primer amplification. The repertoire was sequenced with immunoSEQ multiplex PCR; TCRdb's copy has only in-frame clones and lacks some. V and J calls and clone size are copied from that table; D and trimming were computed from the DNA. The table has some 380,000 clones, approximately 85% seen once. Participants, roughly 18 to 90 years old, spanned around 26 US areas.

This TCR was recovered from a woman in her 40s with acute COVID-19. The V and J genes are TRBV4-2 and TRBJ1-1; unclear D gene. The source material was PBMCs or T cells enriched from blood (not recorded which). CDR3 sequence: CASSGPGTEAFF. DNA for the CDR3: TGTGCCAGCAGCGGACCGGGGACTGAAGCTTTCTTT.